This passage covers 20 T cell receptor beta chains from one sample sequenced in a study of cytomegalovirus exposure and HLA in healthy donors. PCR employed 60 Vbeta and 13 Jbeta primers. Method: immunoSEQ multiplex PCR; TCRdb's copy keeps in-frame clones and lacks some. This sample has around 150,000 clones, with 80% to 85% found just once. The sequencing input was PBMCs. These receptors were collected from a man aged 18 to 30 in good health and CMV-seronegative.

The chain combines TRBV28 with TRBJ2-1, with D possibly TRBD2 on 6 matching bases. The CDR3 runs to 16 residues. In germline, CDR1 is MDHEN, CDR2 SYDVKM. The germline V and J ends were trimmed by 2 bases and 8 bases, with 19 bases remaining between them. CDR3: CASSLSTSRRADEQFF. As DNA, the CDR3 is TGTGCCAGCAGTTTAAGTACTAGCCGGAGAGCAGATGAGCAGTTCTTC.

The chain links TRBV14 to TRBJ1-1, with D possibly TRBD1 on 6 matching bases. CDR1 is SGHDN and CDR2 is FVKESK in the germline V gene. Trimming stripped 0 bases from V and 10 bases from J, with 27 bases between. The length of the CDR3 is 18 residues. The CDR3: CASSQEVIWWQGNGRAFF. CDR3 bases: TGTGCCAGCAGCCAAGAAGTTATATGGTGGCAGGGGAATGGCAGAGCTTTCTTT.

CDR3 sequence reads: CASGSGVGNQPQHF. CDR3 coding DNA: TGTGCCAGCGGGTCAGGGGTTGGCAATCAGCCCCAGCATTTT. This sequence joins TRBV19 and TRBJ1-5; possible D gene TRBD1, 6 bases. Trimming cost V 9 bases and J 2 bases, with 14 bases left between them. Germline assignment: CDR1 LNHDA and CDR2 SQIVND (reference sequence). The CDR3 consists of 14 residues.

In its sample, this clone was seen once. The chain is built from TRBV5-1 and TRBJ2-7; the D gene is possibly TRBD2 (5 bases). The CDR3 covers 14 residues. The V gene's germline CDR1 is SGHRS and CDR2 YFSETQ. The V and J ends lost 0 bases and 0 bases respectively, with 7 bases between them. CDR3 nucleotides: TGCGCCAGCAGCTTGGACGGACTCTCCTACGAGCAGTACTTC. This translates into CASSLDGLSYEQYF.

CDR3 DNA: TGTGCCAGCAGCCTCGCTCGGATGACAGGGCTAAGCTCTGGAAACACCATATATTTT. Translated: CASSLARMTGLSSGNTIYF. The J gene is TRBJ1-3, the V gene TRBV7-6; 7 bases are shared with TRBD1. This CDR3 region has 19 residues. Germline values: CDR1 SGHVS, CDR2 FNYEAQ. Losses at the gene ends were 5 bases for V and 0 bases for J; bases not matched to a gene: 16.

The V call is TRBV4-2, the J call TRBJ2-1; the D gene is possibly TRBD1 (6 bases). Germline V gene sequence: CDR1 LGHNA, CDR2 YNFKEQ. The V end was cut by 0 bases, the J end by 13 bases, with 16 bases between. The CDR3 loop spans 14 amino acids. The CDR3 is CASSQDGGSTSQFF. DNA of the CDR3: TGTGCCAGCAGCCAAGATGGGGGCAGTACAAGCCAGTTCTTC.

The chain carries TRBV4-1 and TRBJ1-5; D is unresolved. The CDR3 spans 13 residues. The ends were cut back, 0 bases at V and 3 bases at J, with 3 bases in the middle. Germline CDR1 MGHRA, CDR2 YSYEKL. CDR3 protein: CASSQDLNQPQHF. The CDR3 DNA reads as TGCGCCAGCAGCCAAGATCTCAATCAGCCCCAGCATTTT.

The chain has TRBV29-1 and TRBJ1-1; tentatively, D is TRBD1 (5 bases). CDR1 and CDR2 (germline): SQVTM, ANQGSEA. Trimming stripped 4 bases from V and 8 bases from J, with 23 bases between. This CDR3 has 15 amino acids. CDR3 coding DNA: TGCAGCGTTGTGGGAGGTGGGGGTTGGCGGAGGGAAGCTTTCTTT. Protein sequence: CSVVGGGGWRREAFF.

This chain links TRBV20-1 with TRBJ1-1, with TRBD1 identical over 7 bases. Germline-derived CDR1 and CDR2 are DFQATT and SNEGSKA (reference sequence). This CDR3 region has 10 residues. The CDR3 region is CRSRGYEAFF. As DNA, the CDR3 is TGCAGATCCAGGGGGTATGAAGCTTTCTTT.

On this clone itself: This sample includes further DNA sequences coding for the same CDR3. The gene calls are TRBV2 and TRBJ2-4, with D perhaps TRBD1 (6 bases). CDR1 SNHLY and CDR2 FYNNEI come from the germline V gene. V shed 2 bases and J shed 7 bases, with 15 bases lying between them. CDR3 length: 15 amino acids. DNA of the CDR3: TGTGCCAGCAGTGAAAAGTCAGGGGATAGGAACATTCAGTACTTC. Translating it yields CASSEKSGDRNIQYF.

V and J are TRBV7-9 and TRBJ2-5; D may be TRBD2 (6 bases). The V end lost 8 bases, the J end lost 0 bases, and 10 bases lay between the germline ends. This CDR3 has 13 amino acids. Per germline, CDR1 SEHNR and CDR2 FQNEAQ (reference sequence). Written as DNA, the CDR3 is TGTGCCAGCGACAAGCGGGACCAAGAGACCCAGTACTTC. It translates to CASDKRDQETQYF.

The V call is TRBV19, the J call TRBJ2-2, with D uncertain. CDR3 size: 13 residues. The germline gives CDR1 LNHDA, CDR2 SQIVND (reference sequence). Trimming removed 6 bases from V and 3 bases from J, with 8 bases in between. The CDR3 sequence is CASSLVDTGELFF. The DNA for the CDR3 is TGTGCCAGTAGCCTCGTCGACACCGGGGAGCTGTTTTTT.

This chain uses TRBV4-3 with TRBJ1-3; TRBD1 matches 7 bases. With V trimmed by 2 bases and J by 3 bases, 7 bases remained unmatched. Germline V lookup: CDR1 LGHNA, CDR2 YSLEER. The CDR3 length is 16 residues. In DNA, the CDR3 is TGCGCCAGCAGCCAAAACAGGGGTCGTGGTGGAAACACCATATATTTT. This translates into CASSQNRGRGGNTIYF.

Notes on this clone: Mismatch with germline at one junction end may stem from a read error. The sample carries other DNA sequences with the same CDR3. The V and J genes are TRBV7-2 and TRBJ1-5, with D possibly TRBD1 on 5 matching bases. The CDR3 has 14 amino acids. Germline loops: CDR1 SGHTA, CDR2 FQGNSA. CDR3 nucleotide sequence: TGTGCCAGCAGCTTAAGCCCCGAGGGGAGGGGCCAGCATTTC. Encoded protein: CASSLSPEGRGQHF.

The J gene is TRBJ1-2, the V gene TRBV9, with 10 bases lining up with TRBD1. V dropped 4 bases and J dropped 0; count of bases not matched to a gene: 9. The length of the CDR3 is 17 residues. Germline V gene lookup returns CDR1 SGDLS and CDR2 YYNGEE. The CDR3 bases are TGTGCCAGCAGCAAAGGGGGGACAGGGGTTACTAACTATGGCTACACCTTC. Its protein product is CASSKGGTGVTNYGYTF.

The chain carries TRBV2 and TRBJ1-1; no clear D. V lost 7 bases, J lost 4 bases, and 16 bases lay in between. This CDR3 region has 14 residues. From germline, CDR1 is SNHLY and CDR2 FYNNEI. In nucleotides, the CDR3 is TGTGCCAGCAAGGCCGGGTTTCTGACCACTGAAGCTTTCTTT. It is translated as CASKAGFLTTEAFF.

This chain uses TRBV28 with TRBJ1-4; 7 bases line up with TRBD1. CDR1 is MDHEN and CDR2 is SYDVKM in the germline V gene. The V gene end was trimmed by 7 bases and the J gene end by 7 bases; junction bases not matched to a gene: 3. This CDR3 region has 12 residues. This CDR3 is CASMRGPEKLFF. The DNA of the CDR3 is TGTGCCAGCATGAGGGGGCCTGAAAAACTGTTTTTT.

This chain links TRBV5-1 with TRBJ2-7, with a possible D match to TRBD2 (6 bases). Per germline, CDR1 SGHRS and CDR2 YFSETQ. The CDR3 extends over 14 amino acids. Trimming pared 4 bases from V and 5 bases from J, leaving 16 bases between. The CDR3 sequence: CASSGTPHGDEQYF. The CDR3 nucleotides are TGCGCCAGCAGCGGGACTCCTCACGGGGACGAGCAGTACTTC.

In its sample, this clone was seen a few times. The genes are TRBV19 and TRBJ1-1, with 8 bases matching TRBD1. Germline assignment: CDR1 LNHDA and CDR2 SQIVND (reference sequence). This CDR3 spans 15 amino acids. V gave up 2 bases and J gave up 2 bases; unmatched junction bases: 4. CDR3 loop: CASSIHRGRNTEAFF. The DNA of the CDR3 is TGTGCCAGTAGTATACACAGGGGGAGAAACACTGAAGCTTTCTTT.

V is TRBV6-5 and J is TRBJ2-4; D gene uncertain. Germline CDR1 MNHEY, CDR2 SVGAGI. The CDR3 consists of 13 residues. Trimming shortened V by 5 bases and J by 6 bases, and 11 bases separated the two germline ends. This CDR3 reads CASSTPNRNIQYF. Here the CDR3 DNA reads TGTGCCAGCAGTACCCCTAATCGAAACATTCAGTACTTC.